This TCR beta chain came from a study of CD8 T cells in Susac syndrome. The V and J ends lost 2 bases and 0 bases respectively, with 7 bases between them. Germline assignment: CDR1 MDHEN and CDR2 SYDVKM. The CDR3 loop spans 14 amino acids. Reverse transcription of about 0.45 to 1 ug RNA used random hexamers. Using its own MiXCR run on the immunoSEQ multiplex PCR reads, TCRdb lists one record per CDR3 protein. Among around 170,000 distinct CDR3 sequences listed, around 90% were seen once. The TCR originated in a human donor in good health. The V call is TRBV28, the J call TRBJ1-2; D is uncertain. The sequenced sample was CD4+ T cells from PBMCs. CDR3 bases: TGTGCCAGCAGTTTAGACGACACTAACTATGGCTACACCTTC. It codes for CASSLDDTNYGYTF.